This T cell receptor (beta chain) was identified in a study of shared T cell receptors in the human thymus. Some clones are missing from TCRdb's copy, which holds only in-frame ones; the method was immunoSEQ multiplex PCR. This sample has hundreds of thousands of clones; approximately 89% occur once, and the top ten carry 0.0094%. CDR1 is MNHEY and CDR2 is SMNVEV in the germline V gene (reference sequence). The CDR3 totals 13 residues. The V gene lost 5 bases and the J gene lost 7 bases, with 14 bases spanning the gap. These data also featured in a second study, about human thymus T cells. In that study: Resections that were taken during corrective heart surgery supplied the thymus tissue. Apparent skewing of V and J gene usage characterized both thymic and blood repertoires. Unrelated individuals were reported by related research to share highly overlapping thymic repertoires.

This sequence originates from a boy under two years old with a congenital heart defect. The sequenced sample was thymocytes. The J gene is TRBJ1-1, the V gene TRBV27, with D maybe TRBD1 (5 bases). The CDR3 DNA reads TGTGCCAGCAGTAACCTGGGGGGGGGTGAAGCTTTCTTT. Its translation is CASSNLGGGEAFF.